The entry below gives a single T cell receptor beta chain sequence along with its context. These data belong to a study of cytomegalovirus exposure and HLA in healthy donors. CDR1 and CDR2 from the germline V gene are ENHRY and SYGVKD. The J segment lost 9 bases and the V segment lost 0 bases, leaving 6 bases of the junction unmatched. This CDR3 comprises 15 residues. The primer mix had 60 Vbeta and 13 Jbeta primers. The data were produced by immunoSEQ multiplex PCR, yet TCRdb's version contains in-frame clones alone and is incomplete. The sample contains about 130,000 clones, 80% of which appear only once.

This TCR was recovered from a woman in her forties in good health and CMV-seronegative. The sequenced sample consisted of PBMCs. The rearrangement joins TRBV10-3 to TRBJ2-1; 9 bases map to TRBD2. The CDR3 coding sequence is TGTGCCATCAGTGAGTCGGAGCGGGAGGAGGCTGAGCAGTTCTTC. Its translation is CAISESEREEAEQFF.